The rows below give T cell receptor beta chains drawn from one sample of a study of PD-L1 blockade in urothelial cancer. TCRdb keeps only in-frame clones here, not all; method: immunoSEQ multiplex PCR. The table shows nearly 2,500 clones, with 30% to 45% occurring only once. The source was tumor tissue, collected before atezolizumab (anti-PD-L1) treatment. Receptor source: a man between 60 and 70 years old with urothelial cancer. Each CDR3 is given with its conserved first and last residue. The order of the fields is J gene, V gene, CDR3 protein.

TRBJ2-3 TRBV1 CAADSGTATDTQYF
TRBJ2-7 TRBV6-8 CASSAGANRYEQYF
TRBJ1-3 TRBV11-3 CASSLGGLGNTIYF
TRBJ2-7 TRBV9 CASSVEPSGGPWEQYF
TRBJ2-7 TRBV28 CASTHWGGDYEQYF
TRBJ2-3 TRBV10-2 CASTREGLGQGTDTQYF
TRBJ2-7 TRBV18 CASSPRTGAGDEQYF
TRBJ2-1 TRBV9 CASSAMRGQYNEQFF
TRBJ2-5 TRBV11-3 CASSLQRGAVETQYF
TRBJ1-2 TRBV19 CASSLGDRENGYTF
TRBJ2-7 TRBV14 CASSRYTISYEQYF
TRBJ1-3 TRBV1 CASTQGIGNTIYF
TRBJ2-7 TRBV6-8 CASSSRIGYYEQYF
TRBJ2-7 TRBV7-4 CASSWERMDSALYEQYF
TRBJ1-4 TRBV30 CAWSDPSHARTSF
TRBJ1-5 TRBV18 CASSPSGGIGQPQHF
TRBJ2-7 TRBV29-1 CSVEGSRTGGNGQYF
TRBJ1-4 TRBV19 CASSTGTLRTNEKLFF
TRBJ2-1 TRBV15 CATSRVGAPYNEQFF
TRBJ2-3 TRBV5-1 CASSPGVAGVTDTQYF
TRBJ2-1 TRBV10-3 CAISESGGRYEQFF
TRBJ2-7 TRBV19 CASSGTGGYEQYF
TRBJ2-5 TRBV5-1 CASSWETSGAAGTQYF
TRBJ2-7 TRBV5-1 CASSLTSGEESEQYF
TRBJ1-4 TRBV11-3 CASSFSQGAGEKLFF
TRBJ1-2 TRBV30 CAWSSGVEGYGYTF
TRBJ1-1 TRBV4-1 CTSSHGTGNTEAFF
TRBJ2-1 TRBV28 CASSFLAGSYNEQFF
TRBJ2-2 TRBV11-3 CASNSLAGGGELFF
TRBJ1-1 TRBV6-8 CAVLGLDRRNTEAFF
TRBJ1-6 TRBV11-3 CASSLTSRGSPLHF
TRBJ2-1 TRBV29-1 CSVEDPANEQFF
TRBJ2-2 TRBV29-1 CSGMGRHTGELFF
TRBJ2-7 TRBV11-3 CASSNTGGGTYEQYF
TRBJ1-5 TRBV28 CASSSPGQGALDQPQHF
TRBJ2-1 TRBV18 CASSPAPPTLAGGHNEQFF
TRBJ1-1 TRBV6-7 CASSYGTGIPEAFF
TRBJ2-7 TRBV28 CASSSGGASYEQYF
TRBJ1-1 TRBV6-8 CASSYSARAPTEAFF
TRBJ2-6 TRBV19 CASRTGYSGANVLTF
TRBJ1-2 TRBV28 CASSLSIRTEGYTF
TRBJ1-2 TRBV18 CASSPPLLPLSDYGYTF
TRBJ1-5 TRBV11-3 CASSSTGSSNQPQHF
TRBJ2-7 TRBV11-3 CASSFQGAGHEQYF
TRBJ2-3 TRBV6-8 CASSRTGPDTQYF
TRBJ1-1 TRBV7-5 CASSLGRGRTEAFF
TRBJ2-5 TRBV30 CAWSVPTLRQETQYF
TRBJ2-7 TRBV11-3 CASSKNPGTAYEQYF
TRBJ1-2 TRBV30 CAWSVRSSGWGSGYTF
TRBJ2-7 TRBV7-6 CASSLEDRGNEQYF
TRBJ2-5 TRBV7-6 CASSLRALRMRETQYF
TRBJ1-1 TRBV18 CASSPPKGASTEAFF
TRBJ1-2 TRBV28 CASTLWSDYGYTF